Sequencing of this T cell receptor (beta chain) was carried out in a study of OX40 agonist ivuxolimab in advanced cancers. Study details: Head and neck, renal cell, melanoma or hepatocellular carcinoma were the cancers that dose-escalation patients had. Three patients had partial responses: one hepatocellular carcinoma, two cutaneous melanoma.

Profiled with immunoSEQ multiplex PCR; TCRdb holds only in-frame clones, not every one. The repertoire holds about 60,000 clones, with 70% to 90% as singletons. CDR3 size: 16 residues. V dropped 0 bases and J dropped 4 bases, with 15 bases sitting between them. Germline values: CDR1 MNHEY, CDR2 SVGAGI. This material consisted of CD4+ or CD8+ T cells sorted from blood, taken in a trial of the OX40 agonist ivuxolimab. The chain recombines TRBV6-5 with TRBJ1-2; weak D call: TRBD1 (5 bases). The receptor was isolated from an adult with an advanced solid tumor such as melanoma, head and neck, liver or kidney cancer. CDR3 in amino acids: CASSYSSGHEGYGYTF. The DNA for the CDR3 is TGTGCCAGCAGTTACTCTTCAGGACACGAGGGCTATGGCTACACCTTC.